This T cell receptor beta chain came from a study of T cell responses to AZD1222 COVID-19 vaccine. Findings of the study overall: Of the AZD1222 recipients, only 5 or 6 were seropositive at baseline. Spike was spanned by vaccine-associated CD4 TCRs, with dominance at 160-218 and 743-854. Most donors were white British and more were female, and clonal diversity was possibly underestimated.

This CDR3 comprises 18 residues. Germline values: CDR1 LNHDA, CDR2 SQIVND (reference sequence). With 5 bases clipped from V and 2 bases from J, the junction kept 9 bases outside the gene matches. Method: immunoSEQ multiplex PCR; TCRdb's copy keeps in-frame clones and lacks some. The profile shows roughly 130,000 clones, roughly 89% of them singletons. With regard to this clone: Its antigen is currently unknown.

The rearrangement links TRBV19 to TRBJ2-1, with 13 bases identical to TRBD2. This receptor was identified in an adult who received the AZD1222 COVID-19 vaccine. The source was peripheral blood, collected 28 days after the second AZD1222 dose. The CDR3 region has the DNA TGTGCCAGTAGTGGGCAGGGACTAGCGGGACAACCCTACAATGAGCAGTTCTTC. This gives the protein CASSGQGLAGQPYNEQFF.